The 29 T cell receptor beta chains in this list originate from one sample, sequenced in a study of cytomegalovirus exposure and HLA in healthy donors. Assay: immunoSEQ multiplex PCR; the TCRdb copy retains only in-frame clones and omits some. The sample carries around 130,000 clones, roughly 89% recorded once. Sequenced input: PBMCs. The source is a man aged 30 to 39 in good health and CMV-seronegative.

This chain uses TRBV5-1 with TRBJ1-3; TRBD1 is a possible D gene (6 bases). Per the germline V gene, CDR1 is SGHRS and CDR2 is YFSETQ. With 4 bases removed from V and 0 bases from J, the gap between germline ends came to 14 bases. This CDR3 has 16 residues. The CDR3 region is CASSLQGSLSGNTIYF. The CDR3 DNA follows: TGCGCCAGCAGCCTACAGGGATCTCTCTCTGGAAACACCATATATTTT. Full variable domain (missing parts from reference TRBV5-1 and TRBJ1-3): KAGVTQTPRYLIKTRGQQVTLSCSPISGHRSVSWYQQTPGQGLQFLFEYFSETQRNKGNFPGRFSGRQFSNSRSEMNVSTLELGDSALYLCASSLQGSLSGNTIYFGEGSWLTVV.

V gene TRBV5-6 combines with J gene TRBJ1-5, with a weak D call TRBD1 (5 bases). V lost 3 bases and J 1 base, leaving 8 bases between the germline ends. The V gene's germline CDR1 is SGHDT and CDR2 YYEEEE. CDR3 length equals 14 residues. The DNA for the CDR3 is TGTGCCAGCAGCTGGGGCCTAAGCAATCAGCCCCAGCATTTT. It translates to CASSWGLSNQPQHF.

The chain combines TRBV7-9 with TRBJ1-2; D unresolved. Deletions cut 0 bases from V and 7 bases from J, with 12 bases between. The CDR3 contains 14 residues. Germline CDR1 is SEHNR and CDR2 is FQNEAQ (reference sequence). CDR3: CASSLAAGLGGYTF. DNA for the CDR3: TGTGCCAGCAGCTTAGCAGCGGGCTTGGGTGGCTACACCTTC.

The gene calls are TRBV7-9 and TRBJ2-2; 8 bases align to TRBD1. Germline V gene lookup returns CDR1 SEHNR and CDR2 FQNEAQ (reference sequence). The CDR3 runs to 16 residues. The V gene end was trimmed by 5 bases and the J gene end by 1 base; junction bases not matched to a gene: 6. This chain's CDR3 is CASSQQTGVNTGELFF. The CDR3 nucleotides read TGTGCCAGCAGCCAACAGACAGGGGTGAACACCGGGGAGCTGTTTTTT.

The V call is TRBV9, the J call TRBJ1-2, with TRBD1 matching 12 bases. This CDR3 contains 18 residues. Trimming took 1 base from V and 4 from J; bases not matched to a gene: 11. Germline values: CDR1 SGDLS, CDR2 YYNGEE. DNA for the CDR3: TGTGCCAGCAGCGTAAGGGGACGGGACAGGGGGCGCAGCTATGGCTACACCTTC. Translated, it gives CASSVRGRDRGRSYGYTF.

This clone was detected once. The J gene is TRBJ2-2, the V gene TRBV7-3; 10 nucleotides align to TRBD1. This CDR3 contains 16 residues. CDR1 is SGHTA, CDR2 FQGTGA, per germline. V dropped 5 bases and J dropped 4; count of bases not matched to a gene: 7. CDR3 in DNA: TGTGCCAGCAGCCCCGGGACAGGGGCGGCCACCGGGGAGCTGTTTTTT. Its translation is CASSPGTGAATGELFF.

The V gene is TRBV27, the J gene TRBJ2-1; tentative D call: TRBD1 (6 bases). V was clipped by 0 bases and J by 1 base, with 22 bases between them. Germline V gives CDR1 MNHEY, CDR2 SMNVEV (reference sequence). This CDR3 region has 20 residues. The CDR3 is CASSLSSAARTARSYNEQFF. The CDR3 nucleotides are TGTGCCAGCAGTTTATCATCGGCTGCTCGGACAGCCAGATCCTACAATGAGCAGTTCTTC.

The chain is built from TRBV29-1 and TRBJ1-2; TRBD1 agrees at 7 bases. Germline V lookup: CDR1 SQVTM, CDR2 ANQGSEA. This CDR3 region has 14 residues. V gave up 1 base and J gave up 4 bases; unmatched junction bases: 6. DNA of the CDR3: TGCAGCGTTGAAGTCCGGGACAGCCCCTATGGCTACACCTTC. Translating it yields CSVEVRDSPYGYTF.

This chain connects TRBV11-3 to TRBJ2-3; D is undetermined. CDR3 length: 13 residues. The germline V gene has CDR1 SGHNT and CDR2 YENEEA. The germline V and J ends were trimmed by 3 bases and 6 bases, with 10 bases remaining between them. The CDR3 DNA follows: TGTGCCAGCAGCTTGGGCGTCGCGGATACGCAGTATTTT. Encoded protein: CASSLGVADTQYF.

The V call is TRBV13, the J call TRBJ2-1, with D perhaps TRBD1 (6 bases). This CDR3 has 16 residues. Looked up from germline, CDR1 is PRHDT and CDR2 is FYEKMQ (reference sequence). The V end was cut by 3 bases, the J end by 7 bases, with 19 bases between. As DNA, the CDR3 is TGTGCCAGCAGCTTTCATCTAGGGGGTGGGGAGAATGAGCAGTTCTTC. It codes for CASSFHLGGGENEQFF.

The chain joins TRBV6-1 to TRBJ1-5; D uncertain. V lost 2 bases to trimming and J lost 0 bases, with 11 bases between them. The CDR3 loop spans 16 amino acids. Looked up from germline, CDR1 is MNHNS and CDR2 is SASEGT. The CDR3 coding sequence is TGTGCCAGCAGTGAACGTGCGGTCGATAGCAATCAGCCCCAGCATTTT. Translated: CASSERAVDSNQPQHF.

This clone was seen a few times. The chain links TRBV28 to TRBJ1-6; D uncertain. V dropped 3 bases and J dropped 6 bases, with 6 bases sitting between them. This CDR3 is 13 amino acids long. Germline V lookup: CDR1 MDHEN, CDR2 SYDVKM. CDR3 region: CASSLGSNSPLHF. The CDR3 coding sequence is TGTGCCAGCAGTTTGGGCAGTAATTCACCCCTCCACTTT.

This clone came up once. V gene TRBV18 combines with J gene TRBJ1-4; 8 bases align to TRBD1. This CDR3 has 16 residues. Germline-derived CDR1 and CDR2 are KGHSH and LQKENI. Trimming took 2 bases from V and 7 from J; bases not matched to a gene: 9. The CDR3 loop reads CASSPGQGAFVEKLFF. The DNA of the CDR3 is TGTGCCAGCTCACCAGGGCAGGGGGCCTTCGTTGAAAAACTGTTTTTT. Full variable domain (remainder filled in from reference TRBV18 and TRBJ1-4): NAGVMQNPRHLVRRRGQEARLRCSPMKGHSHVYWYRQLPEEGLKFMVYLQKENIIDESGMPKERFSAEFPKEGPSILRIQQVVRGDSAAYFCASSPGQGAFVEKLFFGSGTQLSVL.

This chain connects TRBV19 to TRBJ2-1; D uncertain. The CDR3 has 15 residues. Germline V gives CDR1 LNHDA, CDR2 SQIVND (reference sequence). V lost 5 bases and J lost 0, with 11 bases in between. CDR3 coding DNA: TGTGCCAGTAGTTTCCGGAGTAGCTCCTACAATGAGCAGTTCTTC. It is translated as CASSFRSSSYNEQFF.

This clone appeared once. The V call is TRBV6-5, the J call TRBJ2-4; TRBD1 aligns across 8 bases. From germline, CDR1 is MNHEY and CDR2 SVGAGI. Trimming took 0 bases from V and 4 from J; bases not matched to a gene: 5. The CDR3 sequence is 16 residues long. CDR3 nucleotides: TGTGCCAGCAGTTACTCCAGGGGGCTTACTAAAAACATTCAGTACTTC. It is translated as CASSYSRGLTKNIQYF.

This rearrangement joins TRBV11-1 to TRBJ1-2; TRBD1 matches at 7 bases. In germline, CDR1 is SGHAT, CDR2 FQDESV (reference sequence). V shed 5 bases, J shed 7 bases, and the junction held 7 bases outside the gene matches. This CDR3 contains 13 residues. CDR3 amino acids: CASSTDRASGYTF. CDR3 coding DNA: TGTGCCAGCAGCACCGACAGGGCAAGTGGCTACACCTTC.

The rearrangement joins TRBV25-1 to TRBJ2-1; D might be TRBD2 (5 bases). In germline, CDR1 is MGHDK, CDR2 SYGVNS. V lost 6 bases and J lost 8, with 23 bases in between. The CDR3 consists of 16 residues. This CDR3 reads CASRDGFGRVSDEQFF. The CDR3, as DNA: TGTGCCAGCAGGGACGGGTTCGGGCGGGTCTCTGATGAGCAGTTCTTC.

This clone was counted once. One junction end does not reproduce the germline sequence, and a read error may be involved. This rearrangement joins TRBV28 to TRBJ1-2; 8 bases align to TRBD1. The CDR3 runs 14 residues. In germline, CDR1 is MDHEN, CDR2 SYDVKM. The CDR3 DNA is TGTGTCAGCAGCCAGGACAGGGCGAGCTATGGCTACACCTTC. This encodes CVSSQDRASYGYTF.

The J gene is TRBJ2-7, the V gene TRBV28, with D maybe TRBD1 (6 bases). Germline V gene lookup returns CDR1 MDHEN and CDR2 SYDVKM. This CDR3 comprises 16 residues. With 3 bases removed from V and 2 bases from J, the gap between germline ends came to 17 bases. The CDR3 nucleotides are TGTGCCAGCAGTTTTCCCCAGGACAGACCTACCTACGAGCAGTACTTC. As protein: CASSFPQDRPTYEQYF. The complete variable domain, with remaining parts taken from reference TRBV28 and TRBJ2-7, reads DVKVTQSSRYLVKRTGEKVFLECVQDMDHENMFWYRQDPGLGLRLIYFSYDVKMKEKGDIPEGYSVSREKKERFSLILESASTNQTSMYLCASSFPQDRPTYEQYFGPGTRLTVT.

The rearrangement joins TRBV11-2 to TRBJ1-5; D unclear. Germline V CDR1 and CDR2: SGHAT, FQNNGV. This CDR3 comprises 13 residues. The germline V and J ends were trimmed by 3 bases and 7 bases, with 10 bases remaining between them. The CDR3, as DNA: TGTGCCAGCAGCTTTTCCGGGGAACAGCCCCAGCATTTT. Protein: CASSFSGEQPQHF.

This clone was observed once. The chain employs TRBV5-1 and TRBJ1-1; 8 nucleotides agree with TRBD1. The CDR3 covers 15 residues. Per the germline V gene, CDR1 is SGHRS and CDR2 is YFSETQ. V lost 3 bases to trimming and J lost 4 bases; unmatched junction nucleotides: 8. The CDR3 is CASSSNQGAVTEAFF. CDR3 nucleotide sequence: TGCGCCAGCAGCTCGAACCAGGGGGCCGTCACTGAAGCTTTCTTT.

The rearrangement joins TRBV2 to TRBJ2-1; 8 nucleotides line up with TRBD2. The V segment lost 6 bases and the J segment 8 bases; nucleotides outside the gene matches: 12. The V gene's germline CDR1 is SNHLY and CDR2 FYNNEI. This CDR3 is built from 15 residues. As DNA, the CDR3 is TGTGCCAGCAGACCCCTCGCGGGGGGAGGCGATGAGCAGTTCTTC. It encodes CASRPLAGGGDEQFF. Based on the CDR3 plus reference TRBV2 and TRBJ2-1, the full variable domain is EPEVTQTPSHQVTQMGQEVILRCVPISNHLYFYWYRQILGQKVEFLVSFYNNEISEKSEIFDDQFSVERPDGSNFTLKIRSTKLEDSAMYFCASRPLAGGGDEQFFGPGTRLTVL.

This chain joins TRBV28 and TRBJ2-3; D is unresolved. Germline V gene sequence: CDR1 MDHEN, CDR2 SYDVKM. The ends were cut back, 2 bases at V and 0 bases at J, with 9 bases in the middle. The CDR3 contains 15 residues. CDR3: CASSLPSTSTDTQYF. The CDR3 DNA follows: TGTGCCAGCAGTTTACCCTCCACTAGCACAGATACGCAGTATTTT.

This sequence joins TRBV5-1 and TRBJ2-3; the match to TRBD1 covers 7 bases. Trimming at V came to 4 bases and at J to 2 bases, leaving 10 bases not matched to a gene. The CDR3 is 16 residues long. The germline V gene encodes CDR1 SGHRS and CDR2 YFSETQ. The CDR3 region has the DNA TGCGCCAGCAGCAAGACAGGGACCACCATCACAGATACGCAGTATTTT. It yields the protein CASSKTGTTITDTQYF.

The rearrangement uses TRBV5-4 and TRBJ1-2, with a weak D call TRBD1 (6 bases). The germline V and J ends were trimmed by 4 bases and 4 bases, with 11 bases remaining between them. The CDR3 sequence is 13 residues long. CDR1 is SGHNT and CDR2 is YYREEE in the germline V gene (reference sequence). CDR3 sequence (DNA): TGTGCCAGCAGCCAGACAGGAGCCTATGGCTACACCTTC. It encodes CASSQTGAYGYTF.

This clone was seen a single time. This chain's CDR3 is CASSFPRGGSNQPQHF. DNA of the CDR3: TGTGCCAGCAGCTTCCCCAGGGGCGGTAGCAATCAGCCCCAGCATTTT. This chain uses TRBV7-8 with TRBJ1-5, with a tentative D call TRBD1 (6 bases). This CDR3 has 16 residues. Germline assignment: CDR1 SGHVS and CDR2 FQNEAQ. V was cut by 3 bases and J by 0 bases, with 12 bases left in between.

The chain is built from TRBV2 and TRBJ2-7; the match to TRBD1 covers 10 bases. This CDR3 is 12 amino acids long. CDR1 is SNHLY and CDR2 is FYNNEI in the germline V gene. V shed 8 bases and J 4 bases; nucleotides not matched to a gene: 2. DNA for the CDR3: TGTGCCAGCGCGGACAGGGGGTACGAGCAGTACTTC. This sequence encodes CASADRGYEQYF.

The genes are TRBV7-8 and TRBJ2-1; the D is unclear. V was cut by 5 bases and J by 9 bases, with 14 bases left in between. The CDR3 has 13 amino acids. Germline V gives CDR1 SGHVS, CDR2 FQNEAQ. CDR3 DNA sequence: TGTGCCAGCAGCCCTCCGGTTTTTAGTGAGCAGTTCTTC. Translation: CASSPPVFSEQFF. Complete variable domain (other parts from reference TRBV7-8 and TRBJ2-1): GAGVSQSPRYKVAKRGQDVALRCDPISGHVSLFWYQQALGQGPEFLTYFQNEAQLDKSGLPSDRFFAERPEGSVSTLKIQRTQQEDSAVYLCASSPPVFSEQFFGPGTRLTVL.

V and J are TRBV5-1 and TRBJ1-2, with 7 bases that match TRBD1. Germline CDR1 reads SGHRS; CDR2 reads YFSETQ. The CDR3 runs to 17 residues. V was clipped by 0 bases and J by 2 bases; unmatched bases: 10. The chain's CDR3 is CASSLATGIQGNYGYTF. The CDR3 nucleotides read TGCGCCAGCAGCTTGGCCACGGGCATACAGGGGAACTATGGCTACACCTTC.